This TCR beta chain was found in a study of breast tumors, draining lymph nodes, adjacent tissues listed by TCRdb under 2016. As for the study more broadly: The study compared TCR beta repertoires across tumor, adjacent nontumor tissue and axillary lymph nodes from breast cancer patients. In human breast cancer, the study set out to evaluate how tumor, surrounding tissue and draining lymph node repertoires relate to one another and whether T cells may move between these sites. Beyond this particular receptor, the publication reports: Tumor and nontumor tissue repertoires were significantly more similar in luminal-like than in basal-like breast cancer. The conclusion that tumor T cells originate in lymph nodes was framed as consistent with a hypothesis rather than directly demonstrated. The data were considered consistent with the idea that most tumor T cells come from the lymph node and then expand in tumor tissue. T-cell repertoire diversity in tumors was found to be lower than in lymph nodes but higher than in nontumor tissue, and preferential V and J gene usage was observed.

The axillary draining lymph nodes of breast cancer patients were the source of the lymph node samples. Sequencing relied on an Illumina HiSeq 2000. TCR beta chain libraries were generated through multiplex PCR amplification. High-throughput sequencing was used to analyze the amplified TCR beta chain products. TCRdb took the public reads, trimmed them with fastp at Q25, ran MiXCR for clone calling and kept in-frame beta chains. When rows share a CDR3 protein, they turn into one entry using the most common DNA and genes. The sample table records about 200,000 distinct CDR3 sequences; approximately 33% of these occur just once. The ten largest clones capture approximately 4.3% of the sample. Trimming removed 5 bases from V and 0 bases from J, leaving 11 bases between the germline ends. The CDR3 has 14 amino acids, counting the end cysteine and phenylalanine. Kept here is only the CDR3 DNA, which spans 42 bases and is read in frame from base 1. Reading the germline V gene (reference sequence) gives CDR1 LNHDA and CDR2 SQIVND.

This clonotype was observed at least ten times. Its antigen remains undetermined. No much larger clone is present one base from it, and per-base qualities are unavailable. Rearrangement joined TRBV19 to TRBJ2-7; the D region possibly corresponds to TRBD2 (5 bases align). The sample taken for sequencing was axillary lymph node tissue. The TCR sequence derives from a female donor with breast cancer. Some clones in this sample may be carry-over from other donors' samples. The sequence in DNA is TGTGCCAGTAGTCCGGAGGCCAGCTCCTACGAGCAGTACTTC. It translates as CASSPEASSYEQYF. With the portions outside the CDR3 filled from the reference TRBV19 and TRBJ2-7 genes, the complete variable region becomes DGGITQSPKYLFRKEGQNVTLSCEQNLNHDAMYWYRQDPGQGLRLIYYSQIVNDFQKGDIAEGYSVSREKKESFPLTVTSAQKNPTAFYLCASSPEASSYEQYFGPGTRLTVT.